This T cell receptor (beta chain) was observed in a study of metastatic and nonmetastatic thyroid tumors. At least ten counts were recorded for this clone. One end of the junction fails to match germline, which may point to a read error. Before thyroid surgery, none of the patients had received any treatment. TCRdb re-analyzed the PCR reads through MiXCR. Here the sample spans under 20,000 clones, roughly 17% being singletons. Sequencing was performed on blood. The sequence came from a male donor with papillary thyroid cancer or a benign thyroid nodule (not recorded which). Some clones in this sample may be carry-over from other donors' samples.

In DNA, the CDR3 is TGCGCCAGCAACTTGGTGTATTTT. It codes for CASNLVYF. The chain joins TRBV5-1 to TRBJ2-3; D gene ambiguous. CDR1 is SGHRS, CDR2 YFSETQ, per germline. This CDR3 comprises 8 residues.